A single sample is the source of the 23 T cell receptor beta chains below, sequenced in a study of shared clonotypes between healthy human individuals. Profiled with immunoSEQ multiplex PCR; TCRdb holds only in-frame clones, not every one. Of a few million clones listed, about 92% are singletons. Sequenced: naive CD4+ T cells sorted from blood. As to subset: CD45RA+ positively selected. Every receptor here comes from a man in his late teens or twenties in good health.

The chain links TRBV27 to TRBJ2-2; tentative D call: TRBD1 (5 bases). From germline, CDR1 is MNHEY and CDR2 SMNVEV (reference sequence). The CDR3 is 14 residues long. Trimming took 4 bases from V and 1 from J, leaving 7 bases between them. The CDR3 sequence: CASSSRENTGELFF. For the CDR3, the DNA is TGTGCCAGCAGTTCCAGGGAGAACACCGGGGAGCTGTTTTTT.

The chain's CDR3 is CASSSGTGGGEQYF. The CDR3 DNA follows: TGTGCCAGCAGTTCCGGGACAGGGGGCGGTGAGCAGTACTTC. The chain carries TRBV6-1 and TRBJ2-7, with 12 bases identical to TRBD1. This CDR3 region has 14 residues. The germline gives CDR1 MNHNS, CDR2 SASEGT. With V trimmed by 5 bases and J by 7 bases, 6 bases remained unmatched.

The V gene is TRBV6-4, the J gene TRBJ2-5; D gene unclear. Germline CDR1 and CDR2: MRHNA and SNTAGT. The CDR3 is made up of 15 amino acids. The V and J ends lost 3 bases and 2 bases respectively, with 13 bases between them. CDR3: CASSETPGWQETQYF. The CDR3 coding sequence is TGTGCCAGCAGTGAGACTCCTGGGTGGCAAGAGACCCAGTACTTC.

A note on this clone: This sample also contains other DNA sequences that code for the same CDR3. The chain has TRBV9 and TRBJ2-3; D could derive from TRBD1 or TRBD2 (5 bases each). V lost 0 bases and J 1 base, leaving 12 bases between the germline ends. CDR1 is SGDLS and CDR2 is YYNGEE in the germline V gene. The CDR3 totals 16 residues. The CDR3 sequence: CASSVGEGLRTDTQYF. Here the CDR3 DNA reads TGTGCCAGCAGCGTAGGTGAGGGGTTACGCACAGATACGCAGTATTTT.

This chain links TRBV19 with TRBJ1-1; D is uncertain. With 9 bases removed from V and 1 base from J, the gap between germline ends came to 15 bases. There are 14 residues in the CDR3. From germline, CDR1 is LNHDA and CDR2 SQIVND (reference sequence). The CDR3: CARHRGGSNTEAFF. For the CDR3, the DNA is TGTGCCAGACACCGGGGAGGGTCGAACACTGAAGCTTTCTTT.

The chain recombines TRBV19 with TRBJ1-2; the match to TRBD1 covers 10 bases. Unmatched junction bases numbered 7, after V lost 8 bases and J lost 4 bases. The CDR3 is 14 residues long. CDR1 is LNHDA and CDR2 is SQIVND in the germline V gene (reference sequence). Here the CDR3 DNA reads TGTGCCAGTTACCCGGGACAGGGGATCTATGGCTACACCTTC. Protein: CASYPGQGIYGYTF.

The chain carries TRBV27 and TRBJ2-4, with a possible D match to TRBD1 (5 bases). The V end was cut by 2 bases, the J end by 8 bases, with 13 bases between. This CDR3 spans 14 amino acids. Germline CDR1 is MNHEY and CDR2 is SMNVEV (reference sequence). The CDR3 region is CASSLLWGSDIQYF. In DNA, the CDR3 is TGTGCCAGCAGTTTACTGTGGGGCTCAGACATTCAGTACTTC.

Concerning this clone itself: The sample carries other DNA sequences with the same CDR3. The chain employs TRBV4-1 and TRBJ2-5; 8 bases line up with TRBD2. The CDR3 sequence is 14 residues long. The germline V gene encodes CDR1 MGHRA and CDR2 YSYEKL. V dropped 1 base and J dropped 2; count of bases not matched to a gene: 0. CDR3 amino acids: CASSQGLAQETQYF. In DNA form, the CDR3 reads TGCGCCAGCAGCCAAGGACTAGCGCAAGAGACCCAGTACTTC.

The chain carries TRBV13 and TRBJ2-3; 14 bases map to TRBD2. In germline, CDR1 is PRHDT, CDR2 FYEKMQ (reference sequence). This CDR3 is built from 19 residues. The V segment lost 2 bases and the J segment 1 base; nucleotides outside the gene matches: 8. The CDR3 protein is CASSLNRLAGGSGTDTQYF. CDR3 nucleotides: TGTGCCAGCAGCTTAAACCGACTAGCGGGAGGGTCTGGCACAGATACGCAGTATTTT.

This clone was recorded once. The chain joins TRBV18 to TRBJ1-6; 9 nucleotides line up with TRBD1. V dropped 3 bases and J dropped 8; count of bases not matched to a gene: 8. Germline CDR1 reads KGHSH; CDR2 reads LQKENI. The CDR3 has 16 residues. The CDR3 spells CASSPGQGRADSPLHF. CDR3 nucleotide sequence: TGTGCCAGCTCACCGGGACAGGGTCGGGCGGATTCACCCCTCCACTTT.

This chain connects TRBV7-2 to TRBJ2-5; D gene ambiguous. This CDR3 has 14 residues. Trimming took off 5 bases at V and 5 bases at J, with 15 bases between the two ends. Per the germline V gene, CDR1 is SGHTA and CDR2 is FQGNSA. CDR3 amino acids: CASSRGDRAETQYF. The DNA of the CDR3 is TGTGCCAGCAGCCGAGGAGACCGGGCGGAGACCCAGTACTTC.

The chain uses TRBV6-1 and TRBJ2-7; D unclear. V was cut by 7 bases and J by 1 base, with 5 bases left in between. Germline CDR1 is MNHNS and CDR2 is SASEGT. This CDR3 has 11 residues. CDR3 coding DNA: TGTGCCAGCAAAAGTTCCTACGAGCAGTACTTC. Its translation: CASKSSYEQYF.

CDR3 region: CTFFWGLATYEQYF. As DNA, the CDR3 is TGCACGTTCTTCTGGGGCCTAGCGACATACGAGCAGTACTTC. The chain uses TRBV29-1 and TRBJ2-7, with D possibly being TRBD2 (6 bases). Per germline, CDR1 SQVTM and CDR2 ANQGSEA. The CDR3 runs 14 residues.

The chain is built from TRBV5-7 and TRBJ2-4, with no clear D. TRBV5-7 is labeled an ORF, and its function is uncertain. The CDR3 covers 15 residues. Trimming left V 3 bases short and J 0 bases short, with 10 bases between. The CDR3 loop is CASSSGLLAKNIQYF. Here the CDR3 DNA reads TGTGCCAGCAGCTCCGGGCTTTTAGCCAAAAACATTCAGTACTTC.

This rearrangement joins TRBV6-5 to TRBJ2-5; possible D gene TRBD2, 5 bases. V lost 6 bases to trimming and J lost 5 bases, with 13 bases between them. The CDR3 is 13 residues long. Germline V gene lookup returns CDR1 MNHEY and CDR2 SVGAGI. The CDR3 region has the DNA TGTGCCAGCAGGCCCGCGGGTTGGGAGACCCAGTACTTC. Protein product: CASRPAGWETQYF.

CDR3 in DNA: TGTGCCAGCAGCCCCGGGACAGGGAAGAGCTACGAGCAGTACTTC. Translation: CASSPGTGKSYEQYF. The gene calls are TRBV7-9 and TRBJ2-7, with 9 bases matching TRBD1. CDR3 length equals 15 residues. Germline CDR1 reads SEHNR; CDR2 reads FQNEAQ (reference sequence). With 5 bases clipped from V and 3 bases from J, the junction kept 8 bases outside the gene matches. Full variable domain (outside the CDR3, taken from reference TRBV7-9 and TRBJ2-7): DTGVSQNPRHKITKRGQNVTFRCDPISEHNRLYWYRQTLGQGPEFLTYFQNEAQLEKSRLLSDRFSAERPKGSFSTLEIQRTEQGDSAMYLCASSPGTGKSYEQYFGPGTRLTVT.

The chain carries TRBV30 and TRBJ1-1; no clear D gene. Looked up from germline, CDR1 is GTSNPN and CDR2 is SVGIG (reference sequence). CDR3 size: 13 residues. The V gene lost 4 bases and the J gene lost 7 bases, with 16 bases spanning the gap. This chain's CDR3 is CAWKSDFYLEAFF. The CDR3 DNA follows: TGTGCCTGGAAAAGCGACTTCTATCTTGAAGCTTTCTTT.

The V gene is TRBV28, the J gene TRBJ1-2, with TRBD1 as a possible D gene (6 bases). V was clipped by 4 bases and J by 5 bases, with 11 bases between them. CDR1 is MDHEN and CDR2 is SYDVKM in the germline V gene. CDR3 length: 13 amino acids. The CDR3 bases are TGTGCCAGCAGTTCGAACAGGGATTATGGCTACACCTTC. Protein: CASSSNRDYGYTF.

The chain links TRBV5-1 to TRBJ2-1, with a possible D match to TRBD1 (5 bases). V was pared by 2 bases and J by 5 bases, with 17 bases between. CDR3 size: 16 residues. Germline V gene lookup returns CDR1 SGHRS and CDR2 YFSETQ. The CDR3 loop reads CASSLEDPLRDNEQFF. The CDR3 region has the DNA TGCGCCAGCAGCTTAGAGGATCCACTCAGGGACAATGAGCAGTTCTTC.

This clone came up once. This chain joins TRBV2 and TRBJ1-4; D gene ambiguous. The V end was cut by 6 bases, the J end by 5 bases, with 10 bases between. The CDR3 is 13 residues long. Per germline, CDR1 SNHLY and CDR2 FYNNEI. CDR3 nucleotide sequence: TGTGCCAGCAGCAGCAGGATAAATGAAAAACTGTTTTTT. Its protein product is CASSSRINEKLFF.

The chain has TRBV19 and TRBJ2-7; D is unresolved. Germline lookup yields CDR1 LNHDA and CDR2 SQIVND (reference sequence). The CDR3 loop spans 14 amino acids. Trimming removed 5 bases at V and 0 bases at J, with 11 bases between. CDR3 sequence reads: CASSFRTSSYEQYF. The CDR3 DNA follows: TGTGCCAGTAGTTTTCGGACGAGCTCCTACGAGCAGTACTTC. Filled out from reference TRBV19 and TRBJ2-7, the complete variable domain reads DGGITQSPKYLFRKEGQNVTLSCEQNLNHDAMYWYRQDPGQGLRLIYYSQIVNDFQKGDIAEGYSVSREKKESFPLTVTSAQKNPTAFYLCASSFRTSSYEQYFGPGTRLTVT.

Written as DNA, the CDR3 is TGTGCCGATTTAGGACTCCTACACCTTGAAGCTTTCTTT. Translated, it gives CADLGLLHLEAFF. The chain carries TRBV5-3 and TRBJ1-1; D gene unclear. TRBV5-3 is reported as an ORF; its role is uncertain. The CDR3 runs 13 residues. V dropped 10 bases and J dropped 7 bases, with 20 bases sitting between them.

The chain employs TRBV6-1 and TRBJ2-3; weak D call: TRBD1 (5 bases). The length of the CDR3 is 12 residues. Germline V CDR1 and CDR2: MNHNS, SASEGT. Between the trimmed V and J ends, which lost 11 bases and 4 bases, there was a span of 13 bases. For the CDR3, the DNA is TGTGCCGTACAGGTGGCCCCAGATACGCAGTATTTT. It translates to CAVQVAPDTQYF.